The 26 T cell receptor beta chains in this list originate from one sample, sequenced in a study of graft-versus-host responses after intestinal transplantation. Using immunoSEQ multiplex PCR, the repertoire was profiled, and TCRdb retains in-frame clones only, with some absent. The table has around 93,000 clones, around 90% seen once. These TCRs are of unknown antigen specificity. This specimen was unstimulated CD8+ T cells sorted from spleen or lymph node cells, taken before intestinal transplant. Receptors were obtained from a human donor who received an intestinal transplant.

J is TRBJ1-1 and V is TRBV7-9; 8 nucleotides line up with TRBD1. The CDR3 covers 18 residues. Germline assignment: CDR1 SEHNR and CDR2 FQNEAQ (reference sequence). V was clipped by 1 base and J by 1 base; unmatched bases: 11. The CDR3 loop reads CASSLVPGQENSNTEAFF. The CDR3 bases are TGTGCCAGCAGCTTAGTTCCGGGACAGGAAAACTCGAACACTGAAGCTTTCTTT.

The V and J genes are TRBV20-1 and TRBJ2-7, with D uncertain. The germline CDR1 and CDR2 sequences are DFQATT and SNEGSKA (reference sequence). There are 10 residues in the CDR3. With 4 bases removed from V and 3 bases from J, the gap between germline ends came to 4 bases. The CDR3 protein is CSAMGYEQYF. CDR3 coding DNA: TGCAGTGCTATGGGCTACGAGCAGTACTTC.

The rearrangement joins TRBV11-2 to TRBJ1-3, with D perhaps TRBD1 (5 bases). CDR3 size: 16 residues. CDR1 and CDR2 from the germline V gene are SGHAT and FQNNGV. Trimming left V 1 base short and J 1 base short, with 11 bases between. The DNA for the CDR3 is TGTGCCAGCAGCTTAGGGCAGGGAGGTTCTGGAAACACCATATATTTT. Translating gives CASSLGQGGSGNTIYF.

The chain has TRBV23-1 and TRBJ2-2; D gene unclear. TRBV23-1 is designated an ORF whose function remains uncertain. The CDR3 length is 16 residues. V lost 0 bases and J lost 0, with 8 bases in between. The CDR3 protein is CASSQSRQANTGELFF. CDR3 in DNA: TGCGCCAGCAGTCAATCGCGGCAAGCGAACACCGGGGAGCTGTTTTTT.

CDR3 loop: CASSQLLAYEQYF. In nucleotides, the CDR3 is TGCGCCAGCAGCCAACTCCTGGCCTACGAGCAGTACTTC. The chain couples TRBV4-1 to TRBJ2-7, with no clear D. The germline V and J ends were trimmed by 2 bases and 2 bases, with 7 bases remaining between them. This CDR3 is 13 amino acids long. CDR1 MGHRA and CDR2 YSYEKL come from the germline V gene.

This chain uses TRBV5-1 with TRBJ2-1, with D possibly TRBD1 on 7 matching bases. The ends were cut back, 0 bases at V and 5 bases at J, with 9 bases in the middle. The CDR3 extends over 14 amino acids. Per the germline V gene, CDR1 is SGHRS and CDR2 is YFSETQ. CDR3 nucleotides: TGCGCCAGCAGCTTGGCCAGGGGGGACAATGAGCAGTTCTTC. It translates to CASSLARGDNEQFF.

This sequence joins TRBV7-9 and TRBJ1-4; 7 bases are a match to TRBD1. Germline loops: CDR1 SEHNR, CDR2 FQNEAQ (reference sequence). The length of the CDR3 is 18 residues. After removal of 5 bases from V and 0 bases from J, the junction contained 12 bases not matched to a gene. The CDR3 loop reads CASSPTPGQLATNEKLFF. In DNA, the CDR3 is TGTGCCAGCAGCCCCACCCCGGGACAGCTTGCAACTAATGAAAAACTGTTTTTT.

This rearrangement joins TRBV28 to TRBJ2-7; TRBD1 or TRBD2 may be the D gene (5 bases each). The CDR3 contains 18 residues. The germline CDR1 and CDR2 sequences are MDHEN and SYDVKM. The V end lost 2 bases, the J end lost 3 bases, and 23 bases lay between the germline ends. DNA for the CDR3: TGTGCCAGCAGTTTAGCCCCCGGGGTGAAGGGGCGCAGCTACGAGCAGTACTTC. Amino acid sequence: CASSLAPGVKGRSYEQYF.

The genes are TRBV9 and TRBJ2-3, with TRBD2 as a possible D gene (5 bases). CDR1 is SGDLS and CDR2 is YYNGEE in the germline V gene. V dropped 0 bases and J dropped 1 base, with 6 bases sitting between them. This CDR3 has 14 residues. CDR3 region: CASSVVGGTDTQYF. CDR3 sequence (DNA): TGTGCCAGCAGCGTAGTCGGGGGCACAGATACGCAGTATTTT. Full variable domain (missing parts from reference TRBV9 and TRBJ2-3): DSGVTQTPKHLITATGQRVTLRCSPRSGDLSVYWYQQSLDQGLQFLIQYYNGEERAKGNILERFSAQQFPDLHSELNLSSLELGDSALYFCASSVVGGTDTQYFGPGTRLTVL.

The chain combines TRBV9 with TRBJ2-3; the match to TRBD2 covers 10 bases. Germline V gene data show CDR1 as SGDLS and CDR2 as YYNGEE. There are 14 residues in the CDR3. V lost 2 bases, J lost 6 bases, and 3 bases stayed unmatched. CDR3 sequence (DNA): TGTGCCAGCAGCGTTGCTAGCGGGAGTGATACGCAGTATTTT. Encoded protein: CASSVASGSDTQYF.

This chain links TRBV6-5 with TRBJ1-5; no reliable D call. Germline V gene lookup returns CDR1 MNHEY and CDR2 SVGAGI. V was clipped by 6 bases and J by 5 bases, with 11 bases between them. The CDR3 contains 13 residues. The CDR3 bases are TGTGCCAGCAGAGTAACACGAGATCAGCCCCAGCATTTT. Protein product: CASRVTRDQPQHF.

Points on this clone: At one end, the junction sequence differs from germline, possibly due to a read error. The chain employs TRBV27 and TRBJ2-1; 7 positions match TRBD2. The CDR3 spans 13 residues. The germline CDR1 and CDR2 sequences are MNHEY and SMNVEV (reference sequence). CDR3 in DNA: TGTGCCAGCAAAATATTAGGGAGCGGGGAGGGGATCTTC. This encodes CASKILGSGEGIF.

This chain uses TRBV6-1 with TRBJ2-1, with 7 nucleotides matching TRBD1. Germline trimming cut 3 bases from V and 9 bases from J; bases unmatched to any gene: 14. The length of the CDR3 is 16 residues. Germline values: CDR1 MNHNS, CDR2 SASEGT. CDR3 amino acids: CASSDWTGQQGGEQFF. DNA of the CDR3: TGTGCCAGCAGTGACTGGACAGGCCAACAAGGGGGTGAGCAGTTCTTC.

The gene calls are TRBV10-2 and TRBJ2-7; D might be TRBD1 (5 bases). V dropped 8 bases and J dropped 4 bases, with 12 bases sitting between them. This CDR3 contains 12 residues. From germline, CDR1 is WSHSY and CDR2 SAAADI. CDR3 DNA: TGCGCCAGCGAGACTGCAGGGTACGAGCAGTACTTC. This sequence encodes CASETAGYEQYF.

The chain couples TRBV7-9 to TRBJ2-3; D gene unclear. CDR1 SEHNR and CDR2 FQNEAQ come from the germline V gene (reference sequence). CDR3 size: 11 residues. The V and J ends lost 5 bases and 8 bases respectively, with 8 bases between them. The CDR3 DNA follows: TGTGCCAGCAGCGTTACTATTACGCAGTATTTT. Its translation is CASSVTITQYF.

The chain links TRBV11-2 to TRBJ2-5; 14 bases are shared with TRBD2. The germline gives CDR1 SGHAT, CDR2 FQNNGV. The CDR3 length is 19 residues. After removal of 1 base from V and 1 base from J, the junction contained 8 bases not matched to a gene. In nucleotides, the CDR3 is TGTGCCAGCAGCTTAGGAGAGACTAGCGGGGGGGCAAGCCAAGAGACCCAGTACTTC. It specifies CASSLGETSGGASQETQYF.

This sequence joins TRBV5-1 and TRBJ2-1, with 8 bases matching TRBD1. CDR3 length: 16 residues. The germline CDR1 and CDR2 sequences are SGHRS and YFSETQ. Unmatched junction bases numbered 6, after V lost 2 bases and J lost 2 bases. CDR3 nucleotides: TGCGCCAGCAGCTTCATAGAGACAGGGGCCTACAATGAGCAGTTCTTC. Its translation: CASSFIETGAYNEQFF.

The V and J genes are TRBV4-1 and TRBJ2-3; D not resolved. The CDR3 length is 14 residues. V shed 1 base and J shed 5 bases, with 10 bases lying between them. Germline loops: CDR1 MGHRA, CDR2 YSYEKL. The CDR3 reads CASSQVADGDTQYF. The CDR3 nucleotides are TGCGCCAGCAGCCAAGTTGCAGACGGAGATACGCAGTATTTT.

This chain joins TRBV5-6 and TRBJ2-2, with D hard to call. The V gene's germline CDR1 is SGHDT and CDR2 YYEEEE. The CDR3 is 12 residues long. The ends were cut back, 1 base at V and 5 bases at J, with 3 bases in the middle. CDR3: CASSLITGELFF. CDR3 DNA sequence: TGTGCCAGCAGCTTGATTACCGGGGAGCTGTTTTTT.

The CDR3: CASSAPGGGWYEQYF. CDR3 bases: TGTGCCAGCAGTGCCCCCGGAGGGGGGTGGTACGAGCAGTACTTC. The rearrangement links TRBV6-5 to TRBJ2-7; D may correspond to TRBD1 or TRBD2 (6 bases each). This CDR3 has 15 residues. Trimming shortened V by 5 bases and J by 4 bases, and 18 bases separated the two germline ends. Looked up from germline, CDR1 is MNHEY and CDR2 is SVGAGI.

Details on this clone: A junction boundary mismatches the germline segment, possibly from a read error. The chain recombines TRBV27 with TRBJ1-1; D uncertain. This CDR3 is built from 11 residues. Looked up from germline, CDR1 is MNHEY and CDR2 is SMNVEV (reference sequence). The CDR3, as DNA: TGTGCCAGCAAAAGGAACGCTGAAGCTTTCTTT. Residues: CASKRNAEAFF.

This chain connects TRBV6-4 to TRBJ1-3; tentative D call: TRBD1 (5 bases). V lost 7 bases and J lost 2, with 18 bases in between. This CDR3 is built from 16 residues. Germline V gene data show CDR1 as MRHNA and CDR2 as SNTAGT. The CDR3 spells CASTRGWQGPGNTIYF. CDR3 coding DNA: TGTGCCAGCACCCGGGGATGGCAGGGACCTGGAAACACCATATATTTT.

The chain uses TRBV6-5 and TRBJ2-1; 10 positions match TRBD2. Germline lookup yields CDR1 MNHEY and CDR2 SVGAGI. V dropped 5 bases and J dropped 4; count of bases not matched to a gene: 5. The CDR3 extends over 15 amino acids. The CDR3 protein is CASSPLAGRYNEQFF. CDR3 sequence (DNA): TGTGCCAGCAGTCCACTAGCGGGGAGGTACAATGAGCAGTTCTTC.

The chain employs TRBV15 and TRBJ2-5, with D perhaps matching TRBD1 (6 bases). V gave up 8 bases and J gave up 0 bases, with 19 bases separating them. The CDR3 is made up of 16 amino acids. Germline assignment: CDR1 LNHNV and CDR2 YYDKDF (reference sequence). The CDR3 coding sequence is TGTGCCACCCAACCTCCCGGGACAATGTACCAAGAGACCCAGTACTTC. Translating it yields CATQPPGTMYQETQYF.

The chain combines TRBV2 with TRBJ2-3, with a weak D call TRBD2 (7 bases). CDR1 SNHLY and CDR2 FYNNEI come from the germline V gene. Trimming shortened V by 7 bases and J by 2 bases, and 19 bases separated the two germline ends. The CDR3 has 16 amino acids. Written as DNA, the CDR3 is TGTGCCAGCAATACCGGGGGGACACCTGACACAGATACGCAGTATTTT. Translating gives CASNTGGTPDTDTQYF.

The chain carries TRBV18 and TRBJ1-1; 7 nucleotides align to TRBD1. CDR3 length: 12 amino acids. Germline V lookup: CDR1 KGHSH, CDR2 LQKENI. The V gene end was trimmed by 3 bases and the J gene end by 11 bases; junction bases not matched to a gene: 6. The chain's CDR3 is CASSPATGWAFF. In DNA form, the CDR3 reads TGTGCCAGCTCACCTGCGACAGGGTGGGCTTTCTTT.